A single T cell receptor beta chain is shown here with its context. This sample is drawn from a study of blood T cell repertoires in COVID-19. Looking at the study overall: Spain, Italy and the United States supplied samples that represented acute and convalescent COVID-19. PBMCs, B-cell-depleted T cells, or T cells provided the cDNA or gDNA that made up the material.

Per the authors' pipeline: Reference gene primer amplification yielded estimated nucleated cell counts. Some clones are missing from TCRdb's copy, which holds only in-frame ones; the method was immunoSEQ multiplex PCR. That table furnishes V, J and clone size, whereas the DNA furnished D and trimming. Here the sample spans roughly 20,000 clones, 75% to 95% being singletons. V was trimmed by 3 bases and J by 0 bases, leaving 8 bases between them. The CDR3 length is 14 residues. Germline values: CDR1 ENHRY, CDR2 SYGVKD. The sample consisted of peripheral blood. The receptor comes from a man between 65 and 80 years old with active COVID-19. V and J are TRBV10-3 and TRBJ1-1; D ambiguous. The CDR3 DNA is TGTGCCATCAGTGATCACAGCATGAACACTGAAGCTTTCTTT. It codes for CAISDHSMNTEAFF.